A selection of T cell receptor beta chains follows, all from one sample in a study of T-cell reconstitution after alpha-beta-depleted transplantation in children. TCRdb reprocessed the PCR reads with MiXCR, giving one entry per CDR3 protein. This table holds 260,000 or so distinct CDR3 sequences, 9.5% to 15% found once. This sample comprised PBMCs from the stem cell graft donor, obtained from the stem cell graft. Receptors were obtained from a human donor who donated a stem cell graft to a child with acute lymphoblastic leukemia. CDR3s include the opening cysteine and the closing phenylalanine or tryptophan. Each record gives: CDR3 DNA, CDR3 protein, D gene, clone size, J gene, V gene. A D gene is named only where the DNA matches it firmly. Some rows have no size entry. The others give once, few or many, or a class for an expanded clone.

CDR3 DNA: TGTGCCAGCAGTTTAGAGGCCGACCTCAGCGCTTTCTTT
CDR3 protein: CASSLEADLSAFF
D gene: -
clone size: many
J gene: TRBJ1-1
V gene: TRBV28

CDR3 DNA: TGCAGTGCTCCGACTAGCGGGAGAGGAGTTAGCGTGGGGGATACGCAGTATTTT
CDR3 protein: CSAPTSGRGVSVGDTQYF
D gene: TRBD2
clone size: -
J gene: TRBJ2-3
V gene: TRBV20-1

CDR3 DNA: TGTGCCAGCAGTTACGGACAGGGCTCCTACGAGCAGTACTTC
CDR3 protein: CASSYGQGSYEQYF
D gene: TRBD1
clone size: many
J gene: TRBJ2-7
V gene: TRBV27

CDR3 DNA: TGTGCCAGCAGTAGACAGGGGGTCACAGATACGCAGTATTTT
CDR3 protein: CASSRQGVTDTQYF
D gene: TRBD1
clone size: many
J gene: TRBJ2-3
V gene: TRBV28

CDR3 DNA: TGCAGTGCTAGCCCGAGGGACTCCCTAACGCAGTATTTT
CDR3 protein: CSASPRDSLTQYF
D gene: -
clone size: many
J gene: TRBJ2-3
V gene: TRBV20-1

CDR3 DNA: TGCGCCAGCAGCCAAGTATGGGGGTTTAACACTGAAGCTTTCTTT
CDR3 protein: CASSQVWGFNTEAFF
D gene: -
clone size: few
J gene: TRBJ1-1
V gene: TRBV4-3

CDR3 DNA: TGCAGTGCTAGAGGGGACCTATCAGGAGGCAATCAGCCCCAGCATTTT
CDR3 protein: CSARGDLSGGNQPQHF
D gene: -
clone size: many
J gene: TRBJ1-5
V gene: TRBV20-1

CDR3 DNA: TGTGCCAGCAGCCCCGCAAGAATTAGCAATCAGCCCCAGCATTTT
CDR3 protein: CASSPARISNQPQHF
D gene: -
clone size: many
J gene: TRBJ1-5
V gene: TRBV6-2/TRBV6-3

CDR3 DNA: TGCGCCAGCAGCATCAACAGGGCCGAGCAGTACTTC
CDR3 protein: CASSINRAEQYF
D gene: -
clone size: many
J gene: TRBJ2-7
V gene: TRBV5-1

CDR3 DNA: TGTGCCAGCAGGCTTACAGGGGGACGGGCTAAACTGTTTTTT
CDR3 protein: CASRLTGGRAKLFF
D gene: TRBD1
clone size: many
J gene: TRBJ1-4
V gene: TRBV27

CDR3 DNA: TGTGCCAGCAGTTACAGACTCGCTAGGAGCCTATCAGACAGGATCACAGATACGCAGTATTTT
CDR3 protein: CASSYRLARSLSDRITDTQYF
D gene: -
clone size: -
J gene: TRBJ2-3
V gene: TRBV6-2/TRBV6-3

CDR3 DNA: TGTGCCAGCAGCCATAACTCCCCTGCGGACGAGCAGTACTTC
CDR3 protein: CASSHNSPADEQYF
D gene: -
clone size: -
J gene: TRBJ2-7
V gene: TRBV4-2

CDR3 DNA: TGTGCCAGCAGCTCTGCCGGGACTAGCGGCTACTTC
CDR3 protein: CASSSAGTSGYF
D gene: TRBD2
clone size: many
J gene: TRBJ2-7
V gene: TRBV5-6

CDR3 DNA: TGCGCCAGCAGCGGTTGGGGAAACGAGCAGTACTTC
CDR3 protein: CASSGWGNEQYF
D gene: -
clone size: many
J gene: TRBJ2-7
V gene: TRBV5-1

CDR3 DNA: TGTGCCAGCAGTCTTCGGTCCCCGGGTAGGGAGACCCAGTACTTC
CDR3 protein: CASSLRSPGRETQYF
D gene: -
clone size: many
J gene: TRBJ2-5
V gene: TRBV6-2/TRBV6-3

CDR3 DNA: TGCGCCAGCAGCCCGGGACGGTATCTCTCTGATGGAAACACCATATATTTT
CDR3 protein: CASSPGRYLSDGNTIYF
D gene: -
clone size: many
J gene: TRBJ1-3
V gene: TRBV4-3

CDR3 DNA: TGCAGCGTTGATGTAGCGGGAGTGTCCTACGAGCAGTACTTC
CDR3 protein: CSVDVAGVSYEQYF
D gene: TRBD2
clone size: -
J gene: TRBJ2-7
V gene: TRBV29-1

CDR3 DNA: TGCAGTGCTAGAACTAGCGGGGTGTTTCAAGAGACCCAGTACTTC
CDR3 protein: CSARTSGVFQETQYF
D gene: TRBD2
clone size: many
J gene: TRBJ2-5
V gene: TRBV20-1

CDR3 DNA: TGCAGTGCTAGAGGAGGATCAGGGTCTCGACACGAGCAGTACTTC
CDR3 protein: CSARGGSGSRHEQYF
D gene: -
clone size: many
J gene: TRBJ2-7
V gene: TRBV20-1

CDR3 DNA: TGTGCCAGCAGTTACGGCCGGGGGCTGGATTCACCCCTCCACTTT
CDR3 protein: CASSYGRGLDSPLHF
D gene: -
clone size: many
J gene: TRBJ1-6
V gene: TRBV6-5

CDR3 DNA: TGTGCCAGCAGCGCTGGGGTTCCGGGGACAGCCAAAAACATTCAGTACTTC
CDR3 protein: CASSAGVPGTAKNIQYF
D gene: -
clone size: many
J gene: TRBJ2-4
V gene: TRBV9

CDR3 DNA: TGTGCCAGCAGTAGGAGGGACAGTGCAACTAATGAAAAACTGTTTTTT
CDR3 protein: CASSRRDSATNEKLFF
D gene: TRBD1
clone size: many
J gene: TRBJ1-4
V gene: TRBV12-3/TRBV12-4

CDR3 DNA: TGTGCCAGCAGTGTGGCAGGGTTCTACAATGAGCAGTTCTTC
CDR3 protein: CASSVAGFYNEQFF
D gene: -
clone size: many
J gene: TRBJ2-1
V gene: TRBV6-1

CDR3 DNA: TGCAGTGCTACACCGGGACAGGGGGACAAATATTACAATGAGCAGTTCTTC
CDR3 protein: CSATPGQGDKYYNEQFF
D gene: TRBD1
clone size: many
J gene: TRBJ2-1
V gene: TRBV20-1

CDR3 DNA: TGTGCCAGCAGCTTAGCCCAGAGCGGGGGCCGTTTCCAGCAGTTCTTC
CDR3 protein: CASSLAQSGGRFQQFF
D gene: TRBD2
clone size: many
J gene: TRBJ2-1
V gene: TRBV7-2

CDR3 DNA: TGTGCCAGCAGCGTGCACAGTTATGGGGTTAATGAGCAGTTCTTC
CDR3 protein: CASSVHSYGVNEQFF
D gene: -
clone size: many
J gene: TRBJ2-1
V gene: TRBV9

CDR3 DNA: TGCGCCAGCAGCCAAGCGCCGACAGGGAGGGCCGATGAGCAGTTCTTC
CDR3 protein: CASSQAPTGRADEQFF
D gene: -
clone size: many
J gene: TRBJ2-1
V gene: TRBV4-3

CDR3 DNA: TGTGCCAGCAGGTGGATTTCCTACGAGCAGTACTTC
CDR3 protein: CASRWISYEQYF
D gene: -
clone size: many
J gene: TRBJ2-7
V gene: TRBV2

CDR3 DNA: TGTGCCAGCAGCTTAGTCCGGGGCTCCTACGAGCAGTACTTC
CDR3 protein: CASSLVRGSYEQYF
D gene: -
clone size: many
J gene: TRBJ2-7
V gene: TRBV7-2

CDR3 DNA: TGTGCCAGCTCTCAACCCGCCTCCTACGAGCAGTACTTC
CDR3 protein: CASSQPASYEQYF
D gene: -
clone size: -
J gene: TRBJ2-7
V gene: TRBV18

CDR3 DNA: TGTGCCAGCAGCCCCTGGACAGGGGAGACCGGGGAGCTGTTTTTT
CDR3 protein: CASSPWTGETGELFF
D gene: TRBD1
clone size: many
J gene: TRBJ2-2
V gene: TRBV4-2

CDR3 DNA: TGCAGTTTGTTCGACAGGGTATATACTGAAGCTTTCTTT
CDR3 protein: CSLFDRVYTEAFF
D gene: TRBD1
clone size: many
J gene: TRBJ1-1
V gene: TRBV20-1